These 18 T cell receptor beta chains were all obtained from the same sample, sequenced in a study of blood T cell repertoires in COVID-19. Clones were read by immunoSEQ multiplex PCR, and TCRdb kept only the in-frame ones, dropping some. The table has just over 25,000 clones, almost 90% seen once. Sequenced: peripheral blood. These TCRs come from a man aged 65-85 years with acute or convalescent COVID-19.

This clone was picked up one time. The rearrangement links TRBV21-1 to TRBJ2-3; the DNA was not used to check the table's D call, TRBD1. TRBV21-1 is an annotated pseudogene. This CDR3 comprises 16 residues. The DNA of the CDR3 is TGTGCCAGCAGCAATTACAGGGGACGGAGCACAGATACGCAGTATTTT. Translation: CASSNYRGRSTDTQYF.

CDR3 nucleotide sequence: TGTGCCAGCAGCCTGGGACGCCAGGGGGAGACTAAAGAGACCCAGTACTTC. Translated: CASSLGRQGETKETQYF. V is TRBV5-6 and J is TRBJ2-5; TRBD1 matches 7 bases. CDR1 and CDR2 from the germline V gene are SGHDT and YYEEEE. CDR3 length equals 17 residues. J gave up 3 bases and V 4 bases, and 15 bases lay outside the gene matches.

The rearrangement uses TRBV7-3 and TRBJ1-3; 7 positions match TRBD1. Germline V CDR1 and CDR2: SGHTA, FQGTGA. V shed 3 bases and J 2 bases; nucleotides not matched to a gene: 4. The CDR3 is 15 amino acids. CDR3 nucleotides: TGTGCCAGCAGCTTCTCAGGGGGACCTGGAAACACCATATATTTT. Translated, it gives CASSFSGGPGNTIYF.

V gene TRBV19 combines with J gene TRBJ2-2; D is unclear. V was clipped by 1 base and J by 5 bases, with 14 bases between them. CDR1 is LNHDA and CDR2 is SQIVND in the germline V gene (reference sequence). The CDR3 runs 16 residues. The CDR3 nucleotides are TGTGCCAGTAGTATAGTATATATGACGGGTACCGGGGAGCTGTTTTTT. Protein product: CASSIVYMTGTGELFF.

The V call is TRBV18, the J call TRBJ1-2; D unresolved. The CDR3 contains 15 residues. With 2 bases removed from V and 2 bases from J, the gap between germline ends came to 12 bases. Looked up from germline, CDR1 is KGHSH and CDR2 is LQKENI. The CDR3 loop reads CASSPSPGFNYGYTF. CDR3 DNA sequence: TGTGCCAGCTCACCAAGTCCGGGGTTCAACTATGGCTACACCTTC.

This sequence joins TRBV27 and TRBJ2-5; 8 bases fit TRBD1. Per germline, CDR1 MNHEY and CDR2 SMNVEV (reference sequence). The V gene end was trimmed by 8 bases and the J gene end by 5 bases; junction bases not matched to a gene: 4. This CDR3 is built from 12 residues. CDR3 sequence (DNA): TGTGCCAGCGGGGACAGGCACGAGACCCAGTACTTC. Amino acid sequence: CASGDRHETQYF.

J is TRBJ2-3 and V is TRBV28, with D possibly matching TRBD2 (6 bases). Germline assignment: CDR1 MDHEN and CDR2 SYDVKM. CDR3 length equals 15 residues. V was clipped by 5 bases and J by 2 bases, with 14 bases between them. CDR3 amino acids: CASSPPGLNTDTQYF. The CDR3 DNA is TGTGCCAGCAGTCCTCCGGGACTCAACACAGATACGCAGTATTTT.

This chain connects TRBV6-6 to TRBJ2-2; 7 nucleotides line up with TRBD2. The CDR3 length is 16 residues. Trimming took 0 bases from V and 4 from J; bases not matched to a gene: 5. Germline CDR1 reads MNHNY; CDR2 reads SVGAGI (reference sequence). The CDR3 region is CASSYSGTKGTGELFF. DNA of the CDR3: TGTGCCAGCAGTTACTCGGGGACTAAGGGCACCGGGGAGCTGTTTTTT.

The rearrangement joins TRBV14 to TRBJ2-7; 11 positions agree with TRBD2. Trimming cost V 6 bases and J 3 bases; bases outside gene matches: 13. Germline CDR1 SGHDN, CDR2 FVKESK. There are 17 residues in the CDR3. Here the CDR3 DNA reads TGTGCCAGCAGTAGGGCTAGCGGGAGGCCCCATTTCTACGAGCAGTACTTC. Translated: CASSRASGRPHFYEQYF.

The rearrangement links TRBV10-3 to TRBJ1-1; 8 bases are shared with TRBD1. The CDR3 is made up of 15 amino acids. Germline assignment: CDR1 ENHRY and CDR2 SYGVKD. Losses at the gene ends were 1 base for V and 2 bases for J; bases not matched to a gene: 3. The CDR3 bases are TGTGCCATCAGTGAGTTAGGACAGGGCAACACTGAAGCTTTCTTT. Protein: CAISELGQGNTEAFF.

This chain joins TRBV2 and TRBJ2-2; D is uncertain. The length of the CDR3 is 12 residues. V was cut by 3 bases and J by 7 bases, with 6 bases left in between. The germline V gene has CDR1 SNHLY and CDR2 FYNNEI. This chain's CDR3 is CASSDQNGELFF. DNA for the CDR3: TGTGCCAGCAGTGATCAGAACGGGGAGCTGTTTTTT. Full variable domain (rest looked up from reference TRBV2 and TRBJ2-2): EPEVTQTPSHQVTQMGQEVILRCVPISNHLYFYWYRQILGQKVEFLVSFYNNEISEKSEIFDDQFSVERPDGSNFTLKIRSTKLEDSAMYFCASSDQNGELFFGEGSRLTVL.

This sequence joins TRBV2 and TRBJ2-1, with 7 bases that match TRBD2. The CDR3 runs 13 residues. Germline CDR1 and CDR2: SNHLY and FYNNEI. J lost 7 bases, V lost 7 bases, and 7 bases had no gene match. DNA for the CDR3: TGTGCCAGCACCGTCCGGACTAGGAATGAGCAGTTCTTC. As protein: CASTVRTRNEQFF.

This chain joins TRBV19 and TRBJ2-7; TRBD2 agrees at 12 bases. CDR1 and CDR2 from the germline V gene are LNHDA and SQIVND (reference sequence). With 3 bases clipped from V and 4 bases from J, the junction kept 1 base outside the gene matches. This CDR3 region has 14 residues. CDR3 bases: TGTGCCAGTAGTATCGGGACTAGCGGGTACGAGCAGTACTTC. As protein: CASSIGTSGYEQYF.

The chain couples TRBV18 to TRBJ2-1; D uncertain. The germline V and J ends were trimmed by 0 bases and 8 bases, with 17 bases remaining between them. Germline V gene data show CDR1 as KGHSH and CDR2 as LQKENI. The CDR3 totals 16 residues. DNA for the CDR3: TGTGCCAGCTCACCACCGAGACAAGCCGTACAATATGAGCAGTTCTTC. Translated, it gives CASSPPRQAVQYEQFF.

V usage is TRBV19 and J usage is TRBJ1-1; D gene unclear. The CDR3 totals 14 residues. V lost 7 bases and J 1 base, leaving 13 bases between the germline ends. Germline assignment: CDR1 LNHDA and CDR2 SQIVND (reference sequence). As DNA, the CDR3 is TGTGCCAGTACCTTGGGAGCGGAGAACACTGAAGCTTTCTTT. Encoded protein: CASTLGAENTEAFF.

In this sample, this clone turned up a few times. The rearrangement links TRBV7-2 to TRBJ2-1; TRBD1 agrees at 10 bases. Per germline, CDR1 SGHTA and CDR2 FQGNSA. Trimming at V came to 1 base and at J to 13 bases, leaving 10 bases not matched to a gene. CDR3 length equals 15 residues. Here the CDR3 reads CASSLGQGARLRQFF. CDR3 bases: TGTGCCAGCAGCTTAGGACAGGGGGCGCGATTGCGACAGTTCTTC.

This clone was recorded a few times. The DNA for the CDR3 is TGTGCCAGCAGCACCATACAGGGAAACTATGGCTACACCTTC. Translated: CASSTIQGNYGYTF. This rearrangement joins TRBV11-2 to TRBJ1-2; tentatively, D is TRBD1 (6 bases). Germline V gene lookup returns CDR1 SGHAT and CDR2 FQNNGV. Trimming removed 5 bases at V and 2 bases at J, with 12 bases between. This CDR3 region has 14 residues.

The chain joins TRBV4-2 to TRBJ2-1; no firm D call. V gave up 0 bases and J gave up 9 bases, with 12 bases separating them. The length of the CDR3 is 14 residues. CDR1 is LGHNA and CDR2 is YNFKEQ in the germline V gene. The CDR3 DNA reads TGTGCCAGCAGCCAAGATCTAGAGTACGGTGAGCAGTTCTTC. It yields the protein CASSQDLEYGEQFF.